This paragraph covers one TCR beta chain sequence. As yet, its antigen is unknown. The data originate from a study of PD-L1 blockade in urothelial cancer. Study background: About nine tenths of the roughly 29 patients were men with bladder-origin urothelial cancer.

Germline loops: CDR1 SNHLY, CDR2 FYNNEI. V shed 2 bases and J shed 4 bases, with 14 bases lying between them. The CDR3 is 16 amino acids. Each PCR reaction had synthetic TCR analog templates spiked into it. Profiled with immunoSEQ multiplex PCR; TCRdb holds only in-frame clones, not every one. This sample has 60,000 to 80,000 clones; roughly 90% occur once, and the top ten carry around 11%. Noted time point: peripheral blood 6 weeks after treatment start. The study enrolled patients with locally advanced or metastatic urothelial carcinoma. Study-wide points: Below-median TCR clonality that was measured in pretreatment blood predicted better survival.

The material sequenced was PBMCs, taken around atezolizumab (anti-PD-L1) treatment. This rearrangement joins TRBV2 to TRBJ2-2; maybe TRBD1 (5 bases). This sequence originates from a man in his 60s with urothelial cancer. The CDR3 spells CASSEIGLGVTGELFF. The CDR3 bases are TGTGCCAGCAGTGAAATAGGTCTAGGGGTCACCGGGGAGCTGTTTTTT.